This T cell receptor (beta chain) is drawn from a study of CD8+CD57+ T cells in acquired aplastic anemia. Study summary: The average for DNA from sorted CD4+ and CD8+ cells was about 3.3 ug. General study points: Controls and patients did not differ significantly in CD8+ Simpson's diversity.

The template used for profiling TCR beta VDJ and CDR3 was genomic DNA. Each CDR3 protein is one row after TCRdb ran MiXCR on the reads. The sample yields 160,000 or so distinct CDR3 sequences, around 48% seen once. To note about this clonotype: The antigen is unknown.

Trimming at V came to 2 bases and at J to 3 bases, leaving 2 bases not matched to a gene. Germline values: CDR1 SGHRS, CDR2 YFSETQ. CDR3 length equals 14 residues. In patients chosen for sequencing, flow cytometry had shown CD8+CD57+ cell expansion. The rearrangement joins TRBV5-1 to TRBJ1-3; TRBD1 agrees at 7 bases. The clonotype comes from a human donor with aplastic anemia. The sample consisted of sorted CD4+, CD8+, or CD8+CD57+ T cells (not recorded which) from PBMCs. The CDR3 DNA sequence: TGCGCCAGCAGCTTAGGGACAGATGGAAACACCATATATTTT. This sequence encodes CASSLGTDGNTIYF.